The 25 T cell receptor beta chains reported below all come from one sample, sequenced in a study of T-cell memory formation after mild COVID-19. TCRdb recomputed calls from the 5' RACE reads with MiXCR, one row per CDR3 protein. The data hold around 80,000 distinct CDR3 sequences, with roughly 12% observed a single time. Sequencing was carried out using PBMCs or a T cell subset sorted from them (not recorded which). The receptor set was obtained from a man between 18 and 35 years old who had mild COVID-19 (a few samples of this study predate the infection). Cell type and time point are not known.

The chain combines TRBV11-3 with TRBJ2-2; 7 nucleotides match TRBD1. Germline lookup yields CDR1 SGHNT and CDR2 YENEEA. The CDR3 covers 14 residues. V lost 5 bases, J lost 4 bases, and 4 bases stayed unmatched. For the CDR3, the DNA is TGTGCCAGCAGCGGGACAGACCCCACCGGGGAGCTGTTTTTT. This codes for CASSGTDPTGELFF. Filled out from reference TRBV11-3 and TRBJ2-2, the complete variable domain reads EAGVVQSPRYKIIEKKQPVAFWCNPISGHNTLYWYLQNLGQGPELLIRYENEEAVDDSQLPKDRFSAERLKGVDSTLKIQPAELGDSAVYLCASSGTDPTGELFFGEGSRLTVL.

V usage is TRBV2 and J usage is TRBJ2-5; 9 positions agree with TRBD2. CDR1 is SNHLY and CDR2 is FYNNEI in the germline V gene. Trimming took 3 bases from V and 3 from J; bases not matched to a gene: 5. The CDR3 extends over 15 amino acids. As DNA, the CDR3 is TGTGCCAGCAGTGAGCTAGCGGGACTAAAAGAGACCCAGTACTTC. The encoded protein is CASSELAGLKETQYF.

This clonotype has a handful of counts. The gene calls are TRBV6-2 or TRBV6-3 and TRBJ2-7; tentatively, D is TRBD1 (6 bases). Germline V gene data show CDR1 as MNHEY and CDR2 as SVGEGT. V lost 6 bases and J lost 0, with 18 bases in between. This CDR3 is 16 amino acids long. This CDR3 reads CASSQGSWASSYEQYV. The CDR3 DNA sequence: TGTGCCAGCAGCCAGGGGAGCTGGGCGAGCTCCTACGAGCAGTACGTC.

The chain links TRBV6-5 to TRBJ2-2, with TRBD2 matching 10 bases. Germline CDR1 is MNHEY and CDR2 is SVGAGI. The CDR3 runs 19 residues. V dropped 4 bases and J dropped 6; count of bases not matched to a gene: 17. CDR3 in amino acids: CASSWGLTLGTSVPGELFF. In DNA form, the CDR3 reads TGTGCCAGCAGTTGGGGCCTTACTCTCGGGACTAGCGTCCCCGGGGAGCTGTTTTTT.

The chain employs TRBV28 and TRBJ2-7; D possibly corresponds to TRBD1 (5 bases). V was clipped by 3 bases and J by 2 bases, with 8 bases between them. CDR1 and CDR2 from the germline V gene are MDHEN and SYDVKM. This CDR3 is built from 13 residues. This CDR3 is CASSFGRAYEQYV. DNA of the CDR3: TGTGCCAGCAGTTTCGGCAGGGCCTACGAGCAGTACGTC.

The chain is built from TRBV12-3 or TRBV12-4 and TRBJ2-5; possible D gene TRBD2, 6 bases. Trimming cost V 6 bases and J 2 bases, with 13 bases left between them. The CDR3 runs 14 residues. CDR3 in DNA: TGTGCCAGCAGGGAAGTGGGGGGACAAGAGACCCAGTACTTC. Amino acid sequence: CASREVGGQETQYF.

The chain recombines TRBV7-9 with TRBJ2-1, with 9 bases identical to TRBD2. There are 16 residues in the CDR3. The V gene end was trimmed by 8 bases and the J gene end by 0 bases; junction bases not matched to a gene: 8. CDR1 is SEHNR, CDR2 FQNEAQ, per germline (reference sequence). CDR3 DNA: TGTGCCAGCTTTCGACTAGCGGCGAGCTCCTACAATGAGCAGTTCTTC. Protein sequence: CASFRLAASSYNEQFF.

Written as DNA, the CDR3 is TGTGCCAGCAGTTCCCTCATGGGGGGACCGGGGGAGACCCAGTACTTC. This gives the protein CASSSLMGGPGETQYF. This chain joins TRBV27 and TRBJ2-5, with D maybe TRBD2 (6 bases). V lost 4 bases, J lost 5 bases, and 20 bases lay in between. Looked up from germline, CDR1 is MNHEY and CDR2 is SMNVEV (reference sequence). This CDR3 has 16 amino acids.

V gene TRBV6-2 or TRBV6-3 combines with J gene TRBJ1-6; D possibly corresponds to TRBD1 (5 bases). V lost 2 bases and J 10 bases, leaving 12 bases between the germline ends. The CDR3 is made up of 14 amino acids. Germline V gene sequence: CDR1 MNHEY, CDR2 SVGEGT. The CDR3 sequence is CASSYEDTTSPLHF. The CDR3, as DNA: TGTGCCAGCAGTTACGAGGACACTACATCACCCCTCCACTTT.

The rearrangement links TRBV7-9 to TRBJ1-1; 7 nucleotides agree with TRBD1. The CDR3 consists of 14 residues. The V segment lost 6 bases and the J segment 4 bases; nucleotides outside the gene matches: 8. The V gene's germline CDR1 is SEHNR and CDR2 FQNEAQ (reference sequence). In DNA form, the CDR3 reads TGTGCCAGCAGTTCCGCCGACAGGGCCACTGAAGCTTTCTTT. Its translation: CASSSADRATEAFF.

This clonotype was observed a few times. At one boundary the junction diverges from the germline segment, which might be a read error. The chain employs TRBV7-8 and TRBJ2-2, with D possibly TRBD2 on 5 matching bases. CDR3 length: 15 amino acids. Germline CDR1 is SGHVS and CDR2 is FQNEAQ. This chain's CDR3 is CASSLWTGNTGELFF. The DNA for the CDR3 is TGTGCCAGCAGCTTGTGGACGGGGAACACTGGGGAGCTGTTTTTT.

The genes are TRBV7-9 and TRBJ2-7; either TRBD1 or TRBD2 may fit D (5 bases each). The CDR3 loop spans 16 amino acids. Germline CDR1 reads SEHNR; CDR2 reads FQNEAQ (reference sequence). Trimming removed 3 bases at V and 0 bases at J, with 15 bases between. CDR3 residues: CASSLDGTPSSYEQYF. The DNA for the CDR3 is TGTGCCAGCAGCTTGGACGGGACCCCGAGCTCCTACGAGCAGTACTTC. Full variable domain (outside the CDR3, taken from reference TRBV7-9 and TRBJ2-7): DTGVSQNPRHKITKRGQNVTFRCDPISEHNRLYWYRQTLGQGPEFLTYFQNEAQLEKSRLLSDRFSAERPKGSFSTLEIQRTEQGDSAMYLCASSLDGTPSSYEQYFGPGTRLTVT.

The rearrangement joins TRBV5-1 to TRBJ2-1; D not certain. This CDR3 has 16 amino acids. Trimming removed 0 bases from V and 5 bases from J, with 15 bases in between. CDR1 and CDR2 (germline): SGHRS, YFSETQ. The CDR3 DNA is TGCGCCAGCAGCTTGGGGTTTGGGGATTACAACAATGAGCAGTTCTTC. It specifies CASSLGFGDYNNEQFF.

This clonotype was seen a few times. The chain joins TRBV5-1 to TRBJ2-7; D not certain. Germline V gene sequence: CDR1 SGHRS, CDR2 YFSETQ. Trimming shortened V by 4 bases and J by 3 bases, and 11 bases separated the two germline ends. The CDR3 consists of 13 residues. The CDR3 protein is CASSADGSYEQYV. CDR3 coding DNA: TGCGCCAGCAGCGCGGACGGTAGCTACGAGCAGTACGTC.

V is TRBV6-2 or TRBV6-3 and J is TRBJ1-1; D possibly corresponds to TRBD1 (6 bases). V lost 6 bases and J 1 base, leaving 15 bases between the germline ends. Germline V gene lookup returns CDR1 MNHEY and CDR2 SVGEGT. The length of the CDR3 is 15 residues. Here the CDR3 reads CASRSPRTANTEAFF. In DNA form, the CDR3 reads TGTGCCAGCAGATCTCCGAGGACAGCGAACACTGAAGCTTTCTTT.

This clonotype was counted a few times. The J gene is TRBJ1-5, the V gene TRBV5-1; D remains unclear. The V end lost 0 bases, the J end lost 7 bases, and 8 bases lay between the germline ends. CDR1 is SGHRS and CDR2 is YFSETQ in the germline V gene. This CDR3 comprises 13 residues. CDR3 in amino acids: CASSLAGKQPQHF. In nucleotides, the CDR3 is TGCGCCAGCAGCTTGGCCGGGAAACAGCCCCAGCATTTT. The variable domain in full, completed from reference TRBV5-1 and TRBJ1-5, reads KAGVTQTPRYLIKTRGQQVTLSCSPISGHRSVSWYQQTPGQGLQFLFEYFSETQRNKGNFPGRFSGRQFSNSRSEMNVSTLELGDSALYLCASSLAGKQPQHFGDGTRLSIL.

This clonotype was recorded a few times. V gene TRBV6-5 combines with J gene TRBJ1-2; TRBD1 agrees at 8 bases. This CDR3 contains 15 residues. Germline V CDR1 and CDR2: MNHEY, SVGAGI. Trimming cost V 4 bases and J 6 bases; bases outside gene matches: 10. This CDR3 reads CASSSGQAPRNGYTF. As DNA, the CDR3 is TGTGCCAGCAGTTCGGGACAGGCCCCCAGGAATGGCTACACCTTC.

This clonotype was counted only a few times. The V call is TRBV6-1, the J call TRBJ2-1, with D possibly matching TRBD1 (6 bases). CDR3 length: 15 amino acids. Germline CDR1 and CDR2: MNHNS and SASEGT. V lost 6 bases, J lost 2 bases, and 14 bases lay in between. For the CDR3, the DNA is TGTGCCAGCAGCTCCAGGGGCAACCCCTACAATGAGCAGTTCTTC. Translated, it gives CASSSRGNPYNEQFF.

The chain carries TRBV20-1 and TRBJ1-5, with D perhaps TRBD1 (5 bases). The length of the CDR3 is 14 residues. Per germline, CDR1 DFQATT and CDR2 SNEGSKA (reference sequence). V was cut by 5 bases and J by 0 bases, with 11 bases left in between. CDR3 nucleotides: TGCAGTGCTCCGACCAGGGATAGCAATCAGCCCCAGCATTTT. This gives the protein CSAPTRDSNQPQHF.

The genes are TRBV5-5 and TRBJ2-2, with TRBD2 as a possible D gene (7 bases). The CDR3 is made up of 16 amino acids. Germline V gene lookup returns CDR1 SGHKS and CDR2 YYEKEE (reference sequence). Trimming left V 4 bases short and J 5 bases short, with 18 bases between. CDR3 in amino acids: CASSTPGGARTGELFF. The CDR3 coding sequence is TGTGCCAGCAGCACCCCGGGGGGCGCAAGGACCGGGGAGCTGTTTTTT.

This clonotype was counted between two and nine times. This sequence joins TRBV11-1 and TRBJ2-1; possible D gene TRBD2, 5 bases. The germline V and J ends were trimmed by 1 base and 7 bases, with 11 bases remaining between them. Germline CDR1 SGHAT, CDR2 FQDESV (reference sequence). This CDR3 has 14 amino acids. CDR3 amino acids: CASSLGPSGNEQFF. Here the CDR3 DNA reads TGTGCCAGCAGCTTAGGACCCTCGGGGAATGAGCAGTTCTTC.

A few counts support this clonotype. The V and J genes are TRBV3-1 and TRBJ2-3; a weak D match, TRBD1 (6 bases). V was shortened by 3 bases and J by 1 base, with 14 bases between the two germline ends. CDR3 size: 16 residues. Per germline, CDR1 LGHDT and CDR2 YNNKEL (reference sequence). The CDR3 sequence is CASSQRTDSRTDTQYF. CDR3 DNA sequence: TGTGCCAGCAGCCAGAGGACAGACAGCCGCACAGATACGCAGTATTTT.

There are many counts of this clonotype. This sequence joins TRBV7-6 and TRBJ2-1, with D maybe TRBD1 (6 bases). The CDR3 sequence is 13 residues long. The germline V and J ends were trimmed by 5 bases and 5 bases, with 10 bases remaining between them. CDR1 and CDR2 from the germline V gene are SGHVS and FNYEAQ. CDR3 sequence: CASSSTGNNEQFF. The CDR3, as DNA: TGTGCCAGCAGCAGCACAGGGAACAATGAGCAGTTCTTC.

This clonotype was seen ten or more times. The chain links TRBV12-3 or TRBV12-4 to TRBJ2-7; D unclear. V lost 4 bases and J 6 bases, leaving 10 bases between the germline ends. The CDR3 runs 12 residues. DNA of the CDR3: TGTGCCAGCAGTTACTCACCCCCCGAGCAGTACTTC. Its translation is CASSYSPPEQYF.

V gene TRBV28 combines with J gene TRBJ2-7; 12 bases are a match to TRBD1. Trimming took 8 bases from V and 5 from J; bases not matched to a gene: 7. The CDR3 runs to 14 residues. Looked up from germline, CDR1 is MDHEN and CDR2 is SYDVKM. The CDR3 coding sequence is TGTGCCAGCGGGCCCGGGACAGGGGGCAACGAGCAGTACGTC. It encodes CASGPGTGGNEQYV.